Listed below are T cell receptor beta chains from one sample, sequenced in a study of PD-L1 blockade in urothelial cancer. Here immunoSEQ multiplex PCR was the method, and the copy in TCRdb shows in-frame clones only, minus some. This table has roughly 50,000 clones, 60% to 85% appearing once. The material was PBMCs, obtained around atezolizumab (anti-PD-L1) treatment. These receptors came from a man aged 65 to 85 with urothelial cancer. Both conserved end residues are part of each CDR3. The order of the fields is CDR3 DNA, CDR3 protein, D gene, clone size, V gene, J gene. A D gene is named only where the DNA matches it firmly. Not all rows give a size; the values are once, few, many and, for expanded clones, a class.

CDR3 DNA: TGTGCCAGCAGCTTAGGGGGAGGGACCCAGTACTTC
CDR3 protein: CASSLGGGTQYF
D gene: -
clone size: -
V gene: TRBV7-6
J gene: TRBJ2-5

CDR3 DNA: TGCAGCGTTGTCGGGAGGGCCGGAGAGACCCAGTACTTC
CDR3 protein: CSVVGRAGETQYF
D gene: TRBD2
clone size: -
V gene: TRBV29-1
J gene: TRBJ2-5

CDR3 DNA: TGTGCCAGCTCACCCGGACAGGGGCTAACCAATGAGCAGTTCTTC
CDR3 protein: CASSPGQGLTNEQFF
D gene: TRBD1
clone size: -
V gene: TRBV18
J gene: TRBJ2-1

CDR3 DNA: TGTGCCAGTAGTATAGCGAAGGGGCAACAGCCCCAGCATTTT
CDR3 protein: CASSIAKGQQPQHF
D gene: -
clone size: -
V gene: TRBV19
J gene: TRBJ1-5

CDR3 DNA: TGTGCCAGCAGCTTGAACAGTAACAATGAGCAGTTCTTC
CDR3 protein: CASSLNSNNEQFF
D gene: -
clone size: -
V gene: TRBV7-3
J gene: TRBJ2-1

CDR3 DNA: TGTGCCAGCAGTTACGAGGAGAACACTGAAGCTTTCTTT
CDR3 protein: CASSYEENTEAFF
D gene: -
clone size: -
V gene: TRBV6-5
J gene: TRBJ1-1

CDR3 DNA: TGTGCCAGCAGCTTGGCCGGGATTTACGGGAGCTCCTACGAGCAGTACTTC
CDR3 protein: CASSLAGIYGSSYEQYF
D gene: -
clone size: -
V gene: TRBV5-8
J gene: TRBJ2-7

CDR3 DNA: TGTGCCAGCTCACCAGAAATTGTTGGGGTCGCGGGACGGCTAAATGAAAAACTGTTTTTT
CDR3 protein: CASSPEIVGVAGRLNEKLFF
D gene: -
clone size: -
V gene: TRBV18
J gene: TRBJ1-4

CDR3 DNA: TGTGCCAGCAGCTTGGAGAGTTACGAGCAGTACTTC
CDR3 protein: CASSLESYEQYF
D gene: -
clone size: -
V gene: TRBV7-2
J gene: TRBJ2-7

CDR3 DNA: TGTGCCAGCTCACCCACAGGGAGCGGGGCCAACGTCCTGACTTTC
CDR3 protein: CASSPTGSGANVLTF
D gene: -
clone size: once
V gene: TRBV18
J gene: TRBJ2-6

CDR3 DNA: TGTGCCAGCAGTCCGAACAGGGGGTTGGAAAAACTGTTTTTT
CDR3 protein: CASSPNRGLEKLFF
D gene: TRBD1
clone size: -
V gene: TRBV25-1
J gene: TRBJ1-4

CDR3 DNA: TGCGCCAGCAGCTGGGACTCCGGGGAGCTGTTTTTT
CDR3 protein: CASSWDSGELFF
D gene: -
clone size: -
V gene: TRBV5-1
J gene: TRBJ2-2

CDR3 DNA: TGTGCCAGTAGAGACCAACAGGGTGGCCAGCCCCAGCATTTT
CDR3 protein: CASRDQQGGQPQHF
D gene: -
clone size: few
V gene: TRBV19
J gene: TRBJ1-5

CDR3 DNA: TGTGCTAGCATCCGGGGGGGTTTCTTGCAAGAGACCCAGTACTTC
CDR3 protein: CASIRGGFLQETQYF
D gene: TRBD2
clone size: -
V gene: TRBV7-7
J gene: TRBJ2-5

CDR3 DNA: TGTGCCAGCAGCTCAAGGACTAGCGGGCAATACAATGAGCAGTTCTTC
CDR3 protein: CASSSRTSGQYNEQFF
D gene: TRBD2
clone size: few
V gene: TRBV11-1
J gene: TRBJ2-1

CDR3 DNA: TGTGCCAGCTCACCACGAGAAGGGAGCTCCTACGAGCAGTACTTC
CDR3 protein: CASSPREGSSYEQYF
D gene: -
clone size: -
V gene: TRBV18
J gene: TRBJ2-7

CDR3 DNA: TGTGCCAGCAGTGAGGTGGGGCGAGGCTACACCTTC
CDR3 protein: CASSEVGRGYTF
D gene: -
clone size: medium-sized
V gene: TRBV6-1
J gene: TRBJ1-2

CDR3 DNA: TGTGCTAGTGGTTTGGTTAGACTAGAAACTGGCAATGAGCAGTTCTTC
CDR3 protein: CASGLVRLETGNEQFF
D gene: -
clone size: once
V gene: TRBV12-5
J gene: TRBJ2-1

CDR3 DNA: TGCAGCGTAACCCCAGCTAACTATGGCTACACCTTC
CDR3 protein: CSVTPANYGYTF
D gene: -
clone size: -
V gene: TRBV29-1
J gene: TRBJ1-2

CDR3 DNA: TGTGCCAGCAGTTACCGCGGCGGGGAGCAGTACTTC
CDR3 protein: CASSYRGGEQYF
D gene: -
clone size: -
V gene: TRBV6-5
J gene: TRBJ2-7

CDR3 DNA: TGTGCCACCAGCACGGGACAGCCAAACACCATATATTTT
CDR3 protein: CATSTGQPNTIYF
D gene: TRBD1
clone size: -
V gene: TRBV15
J gene: TRBJ1-3

CDR3 DNA: TGTGCCAGCAGCGTATTTCAGTCCGGGGAACGTACGCAGTATTTT
CDR3 protein: CASSVFQSGERTQYF
D gene: -
clone size: -
V gene: TRBV9
J gene: TRBJ2-3

CDR3 DNA: TGCGCCAGCAGCTACGGACAGGGTTCACCCCTCCACTTT
CDR3 protein: CASSYGQGSPLHF
D gene: TRBD1
clone size: few
V gene: TRBV5-1
J gene: TRBJ1-6

CDR3 DNA: TGTGCCAGCAGCCTTCAATGGGCGAAGACTGAAGCTTTCTTT
CDR3 protein: CASSLQWAKTEAFF
D gene: -
clone size: once
V gene: TRBV14
J gene: TRBJ1-1

CDR3 DNA: TGTGCCAGCAGCGTCGACAGGGCGTCTTACGCTTTCTTT
CDR3 protein: CASSVDRASYAFF
D gene: TRBD1
clone size: -
V gene: TRBV7-9
J gene: TRBJ1-1

CDR3 DNA: TGTGCCAGCAGCCCCGGGAGACTAAATTCACCCCTCCACTTT
CDR3 protein: CASSPGRLNSPLHF
D gene: -
clone size: -
V gene: TRBV9
J gene: TRBJ1-6

CDR3 DNA: TGTGCCATTTCGGACAGGGATGCTCGTGGCTACACCTTC
CDR3 protein: CAISDRDARGYTF
D gene: TRBD1
clone size: once
V gene: TRBV19
J gene: TRBJ1-2

CDR3 DNA: TGTGCCAGCAGTCCAGGGGAGAGGGGGAGAGATGAGCAGTTCTTC
CDR3 protein: CASSPGERGRDEQFF
D gene: -
clone size: -
V gene: TRBV6-1
J gene: TRBJ2-1

CDR3 DNA: TGTGCCAGCAGCGCGGCAACCGGGACAGGGGCCTACGAGCAGTACTTC
CDR3 protein: CASSAATGTGAYEQYF
D gene: TRBD1
clone size: few
V gene: TRBV5-4
J gene: TRBJ2-7

CDR3 DNA: TGTGCCAGCAGCTTTAGATACGAGCAGTTCTTC
CDR3 protein: CASSFRYEQFF
D gene: -
clone size: -
V gene: TRBV7-2
J gene: TRBJ2-1

CDR3 DNA: TGTGCCAGCAGCGAATTAAGGACAGAGGCGCAGTATTTT
CDR3 protein: CASSELRTEAQYF
D gene: -
clone size: -
V gene: TRBV2
J gene: TRBJ2-3

CDR3 DNA: TGTGCCAGCAGCCTAAGATCAGGGGGCCAGAGCTCCTATAATTCACCCCTCCACTTT
CDR3 protein: CASSLRSGGQSSYNSPLHF
D gene: TRBD1
clone size: -
V gene: TRBV7-2
J gene: TRBJ1-6

CDR3 DNA: TGTGCCAGCAGCGTAGTAGGTAGCGGGGGTGGAAATGAGCAGTTCTTC
CDR3 protein: CASSVVGSGGGNEQFF
D gene: TRBD2
clone size: -
V gene: TRBV9
J gene: TRBJ2-1

CDR3 DNA: TGCGCCAGCAGCTTAGAGGGACTTTCTGAGACCCAGTACTTC
CDR3 protein: CASSLEGLSETQYF
D gene: -
clone size: -
V gene: TRBV5-1
J gene: TRBJ2-5

CDR3 DNA: TGTGCCAGCAGCCCTCGAACTACTGATAGACCCGAGCAGTTCTTC
CDR3 protein: CASSPRTTDRPEQFF
D gene: -
clone size: -
V gene: TRBV11-3
J gene: TRBJ2-1

CDR3 DNA: TGTGCCAGCAGCTTGGGGGGGAGGGGGACTGATACGCAGTATTTT
CDR3 protein: CASSLGGRGTDTQYF
D gene: -
clone size: -
V gene: TRBV5-4
J gene: TRBJ2-3

CDR3 DNA: TGTGCCAGCAGCCCTATGATAGCCAAAAACATTCAGTACTTC
CDR3 protein: CASSPMIAKNIQYF
D gene: -
clone size: -
V gene: TRBV7-2
J gene: TRBJ2-4

CDR3 DNA: TGTGCCAGCAGCGCAACGGGGAATTCACCCCTCCACTTT
CDR3 protein: CASSATGNSPLHF
D gene: -
clone size: -
V gene: TRBV9
J gene: TRBJ1-6

CDR3 DNA: TGTGCCAGCAGCCTCCGGACTAGTTTTGTTTCAGATACGCAGTATTTT
CDR3 protein: CASSLRTSFVSDTQYF
D gene: TRBD2
clone size: -
V gene: TRBV7-8
J gene: TRBJ2-3

CDR3 DNA: TGTGCCAGCAGCCTCCCTCGTAACGAGCAGTACTTC
CDR3 protein: CASSLPRNEQYF
D gene: -
clone size: -
V gene: TRBV11-3
J gene: TRBJ2-7

CDR3 DNA: TGCAGCGTTCAAGAGACCCCGGGACATATGGAGCAGTTCTTC
CDR3 protein: CSVQETPGHMEQFF
D gene: -
clone size: once
V gene: TRBV29-1
J gene: TRBJ2-1

CDR3 DNA: TGTGCCAGCAGTCTGGAGAGCTCCTATAATTCACCCCTCCACTTT
CDR3 protein: CASSLESSYNSPLHF
D gene: -
clone size: -
V gene: TRBV6-5
J gene: TRBJ1-6

CDR3 DNA: TGTGCCAGCAGTTTAAGACTAGCGGGAGGTCAAGTGACCCAGTACTTC
CDR3 protein: CASSLRLAGGQVTQYF
D gene: TRBD2
clone size: -
V gene: TRBV27
J gene: TRBJ2-5

CDR3 DNA: TGTGCCAGCAGCTTTTGGACAGGGTTGACTGAAGCTTTCTTT
CDR3 protein: CASSFWTGLTEAFF
D gene: TRBD1
clone size: -
V gene: TRBV7-2
J gene: TRBJ1-1

CDR3 DNA: TGTGCCAGCTCAAGGACAGATATGAACACTGAAGCTTTCTTT
CDR3 protein: CASSRTDMNTEAFF
D gene: -
clone size: -
V gene: TRBV18
J gene: TRBJ1-1

CDR3 DNA: TGTGCCAGCAGTAGCCCGAACACTGAAGCTTTCTTT
CDR3 protein: CASSSPNTEAFF
D gene: -
clone size: -
V gene: TRBV25-1
J gene: TRBJ1-1

CDR3 DNA: TGCGCCAGCAGTTTGGGAGTGAACACTGAAGCTTTCTTT
CDR3 protein: CASSLGVNTEAFF
D gene: -
clone size: -
V gene: TRBV5-1
J gene: TRBJ1-1

CDR3 DNA: TGTGCCAGCAGCCCCCGTGGGGGGGCGTCCTATAATTCACCCCTCCACTTT
CDR3 protein: CASSPRGGASYNSPLHF
D gene: -
clone size: -
V gene: TRBV4-2
J gene: TRBJ1-6

CDR3 DNA: TGTGCCAGCAGTGAAAACTTCTATGGCTACACCTTC
CDR3 protein: CASSENFYGYTF
D gene: -
clone size: -
V gene: TRBV2
J gene: TRBJ1-2

CDR3 DNA: TGTGCCAGCAGCGTCGAACAGGGTTACACTGAAGCTTTCTTT
CDR3 protein: CASSVEQGYTEAFF
D gene: -
clone size: -
V gene: TRBV7-2
J gene: TRBJ1-1

CDR3 DNA: TGTGCCAGCAGTGACATAAACCCCGGAGGGGCACCTTATGGCTACACCTTC
CDR3 protein: CASSDINPGGAPYGYTF
D gene: -
clone size: -
V gene: TRBV6-4
J gene: TRBJ1-2

CDR3 DNA: TGTGCCAGCAGCCTTGCGGGACTAGGCACAGATACGCAGTATTTT
CDR3 protein: CASSLAGLGTDTQYF
D gene: TRBD2
clone size: few
V gene: TRBV5-4
J gene: TRBJ2-3

CDR3 DNA: TGTGCCAGCAGCACGACAGGGGGCCGGACCGGGGAGCTGTTTTTT
CDR3 protein: CASSTTGGRTGELFF
D gene: TRBD1
clone size: -
V gene: TRBV6-5
J gene: TRBJ2-2

CDR3 DNA: TGTGCCAGCAATTTGGACAGGAGCCGCCACGAGCAGTACTTC
CDR3 protein: CASNLDRSRHEQYF
D gene: TRBD1
clone size: -
V gene: TRBV6-6
J gene: TRBJ2-7

CDR3 DNA: TGTGCCAGCAGCGACAGTTTGAACACTGAAGCTTTCTTT
CDR3 protein: CASSDSLNTEAFF
D gene: -
clone size: -
V gene: TRBV27
J gene: TRBJ1-1